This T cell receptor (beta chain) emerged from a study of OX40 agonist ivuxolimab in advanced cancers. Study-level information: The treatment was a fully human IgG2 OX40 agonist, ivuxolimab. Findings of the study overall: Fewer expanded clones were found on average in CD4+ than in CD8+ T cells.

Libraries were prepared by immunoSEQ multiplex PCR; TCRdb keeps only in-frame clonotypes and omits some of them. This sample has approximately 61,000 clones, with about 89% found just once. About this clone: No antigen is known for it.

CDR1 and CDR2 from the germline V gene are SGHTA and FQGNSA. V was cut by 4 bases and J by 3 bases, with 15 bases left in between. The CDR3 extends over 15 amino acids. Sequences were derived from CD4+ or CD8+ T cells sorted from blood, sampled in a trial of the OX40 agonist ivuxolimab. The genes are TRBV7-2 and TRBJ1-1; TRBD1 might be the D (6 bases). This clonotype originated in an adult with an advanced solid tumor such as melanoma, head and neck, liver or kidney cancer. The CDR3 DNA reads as TGTGCCAGCAGCTCCCCATACAGGGACCACACTGAAGCTTTCTTT. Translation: CASSSPYRDHTEAFF. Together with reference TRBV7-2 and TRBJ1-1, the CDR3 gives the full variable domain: GAGVSQSPSNKVTEKGKDVELRCDPISGHTALYWYRQSLGQGLEFLIYFQGNSAPDKSGLPSDRFSAERTGGSVSTLTIQRTQQEDSAVYLCASSSPYRDHTEAFFGQGTRLTVV.